This TCR beta chain is from a study of T cells in Graves' hyperthyroidism and ophthalmopathy (dated by TCRdb to between 2018 and 2021). The study in broad terms: Peripheral blood was collected at initial diagnosis, before any treatment. Once sampling was done, hyperthyroidism patients were given methimazole at a starting dose of 30 mg daily, whereas ophthalmopathy patients were given high-dose intravenous methylprednisolone. An independent validation cohort of about 20 hyperthyroidism patients and about 16 patients who later progressed to ophthalmopathy tested prospective prediction of ophthalmopathy. To identify distinguishing TCR V-J signatures, a discovery cohort of 95 to 100 patients was used, comprising 40 to 45 with Graves' ophthalmopathy and under 60 with stable Graves' hyperthyroidism. The roughly 91 discovery patients were randomly divided into training and test sets at a 7:3 ratio. In about 6 Graves' hyperthyroidism patients, the study also compared T-cell repertoires from thyroid tissue with T-cell repertoires from blood. According to the paper, TCR Vbeta CDR3 sequencing was carried out on approximately 140 peripheral blood samples, which came from 40 to 45 ophthalmopathy, roughly 75 hyperthyroidism and approximately 17 progressor patients. Overall study outcomes, separate from this receptor: Most expanded thyroid clonotypes (frequency above 0.001) were also found in blood, which suggests that blood repertoires may mirror thyroid immune responses. Ophthalmopathy was separated from stable hyperthyroidism by a 13 V-J signature model, with about 88% sensitivity and roughly 81% specificity obtained in cross-validation and 80%/75% obtained in testing. No statistical method was used to fix the sample size in advance, and group allocation was not hidden from the investigators. In validation, progression to ophthalmopathy was predicted by the model with 65% to 71% sensitivity and 72.22% specificity, a median of roughly 6.4 months before onset.

There are a few counts of this clonotype. Its antigen has not been determined. No base qualities exist here, and no much larger clone lies one base off it. Hyperthyroidism patients were aged 18 to 65 years and newly diagnosed, with disease duration of less than 2 months. Exclusion was applied to patients with uncontrolled infections, other autoimmune diseases, pregnancy or lactation. Clinical symptoms, serum thyroxine and TRAb, thyroid ultrasound, and orbital computed tomography formed the basis for the diagnoses. Blood from progressor patients was collected at the time of first diagnosis with hyperthyroidism, before any ophthalmopathy symptoms had appeared. PBMCs were isolated from approximately 10 ml of fresh peripheral blood by Ficoll-Paque density gradient centrifugation. Progressor patients were initially diagnosed with Graves' hyperthyroidism and developed ophthalmopathy during follow-up. Total RNA was extracted using Trizol reagent, and RNA quality was assessed on an Agilent 2100 Bioanalyzer.

The TCR beta CDR3 regions were amplified from RNA transcripts. For the first round of RT-PCR on the TCR CDR3, the HTBI primer set was used together with the Qiagen OneStep RT-PCR kit. A second multiplex PCR round built the libraries, followed by size selection and purification. Sequencing of the libraries was done on an Illumina HiSeq2000 using paired-end 100 bp reads. As for the authors' bioinformatics: Raw data were processed with SOAPnuke, discarding reads with adapters, uncalled bases, mean Phred below 15, or no exact constant-primer or identifier match. COPE v1.2.5 was used to merge the high-quality paired reads, and each unique nucleotide sequence was defined as a clonotype. MiTCR v1.1 was used to align the clonotypes against IMGT TRBV, TRBD and TRBJ reference segments. The analysis was restricted to V-J combinations with a frequency above 0.0001, which together covered about 99% of the repertoires. A TCS score was defined as the ratio between F50 (clonal expansion) and ExV (chaos), using BLOSUM62-based TCRdist between CDR3 peptides within each V-J. Welch's t-statistics and random forest reduced approximately 520 V-J features to under 15, which were used in a naive Bayes classifier (R e1071). Starting from the raw public reads, TCRdb applied fastp trimming at Q25, assembled clones with MiXCR and retained in-frame beta chains. Each entry is one CDR3 protein sequence, shown with its most common DNA and genes. TCRdb, not the authors, supplied the V and J calls. In this sample the table shows fewer than 900,000 distinct CDR3 sequences, roughly a sixth of which occur a single time. The ten largest account for 16% of the sample.

According to the germline V gene (reference sequence), CDR1 reads MNHEY and CDR2 reads SMNVEV. V is clipped by 8 bases and J by 6 bases, and the sequence between their germline boundaries is 20 bases long. The CDR3 numbers 14 residues from cysteine through phenylalanine. Of all the DNA, just the CDR3 is kept, 42 bases in frame from base 1. This sequence was found in a woman aged 45-60 years with Graves' hyperthyroidism that later progressed to Graves' ophthalmopathy. Recombination connected TRBV27 to TRBJ2-7, with the D gene call left open. The sequenced sample was blood. The DNA sequence follows: TGTGCCAGCGCTGACACCTTAAAGGATTTCGAGCAGTACTTC. This yields the protein CASADTLKDFEQYF.